Each of the 14 T cell receptor beta chains below was sequenced from the same sample in a study of cytomegalovirus exposure and HLA in healthy donors. 60 Vbeta and 13 Jbeta primers were used in PCR. Profiling relied on immunoSEQ multiplex PCR, and the TCRdb table lists in-frame clones only, not all of them. The data contain fewer than 200,000 clones, 68% of them singletons. The sequencing input was PBMCs. The source of these receptors is a woman between 18 and 30 years old in good health and CMV-seropositive.

The chain couples TRBV28 to TRBJ1-4, with D possibly being TRBD1 (6 bases). This CDR3 region has 14 residues. Germline V lookup: CDR1 MDHEN, CDR2 SYDVKM. V dropped 8 bases and J dropped 5 bases, with 15 bases sitting between them. The CDR3 sequence: CASSTGPRNEKLFF. In DNA, the CDR3 is TGTGCCAGCTCAACAGGGCCGCGAAATGAAAAACTGTTTTTT.

This CDR3 is CASERRSSGYEQYF. Written as DNA, the CDR3 is TGTGCCAGCGAACGACGCTCCTCGGGCTACGAGCAGTACTTC. This chain uses TRBV6-1 with TRBJ2-7; no clear D gene. V gave up 8 bases and J gave up 3 bases, with 17 bases separating them. Germline V lookup: CDR1 MNHNS, CDR2 SASEGT. The CDR3 spans 14 residues.

This chain links TRBV18 with TRBJ2-1; TRBD2 aligns across 8 bases. Germline values: CDR1 KGHSH, CDR2 LQKENI. Trimming took 6 bases from V and 6 from J; bases not matched to a gene: 4. The CDR3 spans 13 residues. The CDR3 is CASSITSGNEQFF. The CDR3, as DNA: TGTGCCAGCTCGATTACTAGCGGCAATGAGCAGTTCTTC. Full variable domain (outside the CDR3, taken from reference TRBV18 and TRBJ2-1): NAGVMQNPRHLVRRRGQEARLRCSPMKGHSHVYWYRQLPEEGLKFMVYLQKENIIDESGMPKERFSAEFPKEGPSILRIQQVVRGDSAAYFCASSITSGNEQFFGPGTRLTVL.

This clone was seen only once. The chain uses TRBV7-2 and TRBJ2-1, with 8 bases identical to TRBD2. Losses at the gene ends were 5 bases for V and 3 bases for J; bases not matched to a gene: 12. CDR3 length: 17 residues. Looked up from germline, CDR1 is SGHTA and CDR2 is FQGNSA. This chain's CDR3 is CASSPSLAGGRYNEQFF. CDR3 DNA sequence: TGTGCCAGCAGCCCATCCTTGGCGGGGGGCCGCTACAATGAGCAGTTCTTC.

J is TRBJ2-5 and V is TRBV19; the match to TRBD1 covers 7 bases. TRBJ2-7 matches the DNA end more closely, so the J call is doubtful. Germline loops: CDR1 LNHDA, CDR2 SQIVND (reference sequence). The CDR3 is 14 residues long. In DNA, the CDR3 is TGTGCCAGTAGCCTGACAGGGAACTCCTACGAGCAGTACTTC. It specifies CASSLTGNSYEQYF.

This chain joins TRBV2 and TRBJ1-6; 7 bases fit TRBD1. The germline gives CDR1 SNHLY, CDR2 FYNNEI. V gave up 8 bases and J gave up 4 bases; unmatched junction bases: 5. The CDR3 spans 14 residues. The CDR3 region has the DNA TGTGCCAGCGCGGGGACAGAGTATAATTCACCCCTCCACTTT. Encoded protein: CASAGTEYNSPLHF.

CDR3: CASSRSYSSKQETQYF. In DNA form, the CDR3 reads TGCGCCAGCAGCCGATCCTACAGTTCCAAACAAGAGACCCAGTACTTC. V usage is TRBV5-1 and J usage is TRBJ2-5; unclear D gene. CDR3 length: 16 residues. Germline CDR1 SGHRS, CDR2 YFSETQ. Deletions cut 4 bases from V and 2 bases from J, with 18 bases between. Complete variable domain (other parts from reference TRBV5-1 and TRBJ2-5): KAGVTQTPRYLIKTRGQQVTLSCSPISGHRSVSWYQQTPGQGLQFLFEYFSETQRNKGNFPGRFSGRQFSNSRSEMNVSTLELGDSALYLCASSRSYSSKQETQYFGPGTRLLVL.

The chain links TRBV5-1 to TRBJ2-5, with 7 bases that match TRBD2. The better agreement between TRBJ2-7 and the DNA end casts doubt on the J call. The CDR3 runs to 13 residues. Germline-derived CDR1 and CDR2 are SGHRS and YFSETQ. The CDR3: CASSFGLADEQYF. Here the CDR3 DNA reads TGCGCCAGCAGCTTTGGTCTAGCGGACGAGCAGTACTTC.

The chain employs TRBV7-2 and TRBJ2-7; a possible D gene is TRBD1 (5 bases). CDR3 length: 16 residues. V was cut by 2 bases and J by 2 bases, with 16 bases left in between. Per germline, CDR1 SGHTA and CDR2 FQGNSA. CDR3 nucleotide sequence: TGTGCCAGCAGCTTACGCGGTACGACAGTCACCTACGAGCAGTACTTC. It translates to CASSLRGTTVTYEQYF. The whole variable domain, filled in from reference TRBV7-2 and TRBJ2-7, reads GAGVSQSPSNKVTEKGKDVELRCDPISGHTALYWYRQSLGQGLEFLIYFQGNSAPDKSGLPSDRFSAERTGGSVSTLTIQRTQQEDSAVYLCASSLRGTTVTYEQYFGPGTRLTVT.

This chain connects TRBV27 to TRBJ2-3; 7 bases agree with TRBD2. This CDR3 is built from 14 residues. The V gene end was trimmed by 9 bases and the J gene end by 0 bases; junction bases not matched to a gene: 6. Germline assignment: CDR1 MNHEY and CDR2 SMNVEV (reference sequence). The CDR3 region has the DNA TGTGCCAGTATAGCGGGCCATAGCACAGATACGCAGTATTTT. It is translated as CASIAGHSTDTQYF.

The chain combines TRBV5-3 with TRBJ1-5; 7 positions agree with TRBD1. TRBV5-3 is flagged as an ORF with uncertain function. V shed 8 bases and J 0 bases; nucleotides not matched to a gene: 14. The CDR3 has 17 residues. The CDR3 is CASKSEEDRDSNQPQHF. The CDR3 DNA sequence: TGTGCCAGTAAATCTGAGGAAGACAGGGATAGCAATCAGCCCCAGCATTTT.

The chain recombines TRBV7-6 with TRBJ2-3; 8 bases fit TRBD1. The junction had 3 bases not matched to a gene; V was cut back by 3 bases and J by 1 base. The CDR3 runs to 15 residues. Looked up from germline, CDR1 is SGHVS and CDR2 is FNYEAQ. DNA for the CDR3: TGTGCCAGCAGCTTCGGACAGGGAGGCACAGATACGCAGTATTTT. It specifies CASSFGQGGTDTQYF.

A word on this clone: The junction does not match germline at one end; this may be a read error. V usage is TRBV11-2 and J usage is TRBJ2-7, with TRBD2 identical over 7 bases. Looked up from germline, CDR1 is SGHAT and CDR2 is FQNNGV. This CDR3 spans 15 amino acids. CDR3 sequence: CASSSISGSGPQPHF. As DNA, the CDR3 is TGTGCCAGCAGCTCTATTTCCGGTAGCGGGCCTCAGCCCCACTTC.

This clone was seen more than once but under ten times. In nucleotides, the CDR3 is TGCGCCAGCAGGGAGGGGCCTACTAATGAAAAACTGTTTTTT. Translation: CASREGPTNEKLFF. The rearrangement links TRBV10-2 to TRBJ1-4; D possibly corresponds to TRBD1 (5 bases). Trimming cost V 6 bases and J 2 bases, with 10 bases left between them. Germline CDR1 and CDR2: WSHSY and SAAADI. The CDR3 extends over 14 amino acids.